One and the same sample provided the 22 T cell receptor beta chains below, sequenced in a study of blood T cell repertoires in COVID-19. TCRdb keeps only in-frame clones here, not all; method: immunoSEQ multiplex PCR. Of 220,000 or so clones in the sample, 82% were seen once. Source material: peripheral blood. These receptors all stem from a woman over 75 with acute or convalescent COVID-19.

V and J are TRBV12-3 or TRBV12-4 and TRBJ2-3; 7 bases are shared with TRBD2. CDR3 size: 13 residues. Trimming removed 6 bases from V and 10 bases from J; junction bases left unmatched: 10. The CDR3 here is CASSETSAGAQYF. For the CDR3, the DNA is TGTGCCAGCAGCGAAACTTCCGCGGGGGCGCAGTATTTT.

The chain carries TRBV7-2 and TRBJ1-5; no clear D gene. The CDR3 totals 13 residues. Germline V CDR1 and CDR2: SGHTA, FQGNSA. V lost 4 bases and J 3 bases, leaving 7 bases between the germline ends. The CDR3 sequence: CASSWADNQPQHF. CDR3 nucleotides: TGTGCCAGCAGCTGGGCAGACAATCAGCCCCAGCATTTT.

CDR3 DNA: TGTGCCAGCAGTTTAAAGGGGGCCCCGCACAATGAGCAGTTCTTC. Translation gives CASSLKGAPHNEQFF. The chain is built from TRBV28 and TRBJ2-1, with 7 bases fitting TRBD1. Losses at the gene ends were 2 bases for V and 5 bases for J; bases not matched to a gene: 6. Germline V gene lookup returns CDR1 MDHEN and CDR2 SYDVKM. This CDR3 contains 15 residues.

This clone was detected once. The CDR3 reads CASSPKGPDETQYF. CDR3 DNA: TGTGCCAGCTCACCAAAGGGGCCAGATGAGACCCAGTACTTC. This chain links TRBV18 with TRBJ2-5; the D gene is possibly TRBD1 (5 bases). V lost 2 bases, J lost 5 bases, and 12 bases lay in between. The CDR3 totals 14 residues. Germline CDR1 reads KGHSH; CDR2 reads LQKENI.

This chain connects TRBV3-1 (or the pseudogene TRBV3-2) to TRBJ2-3, with TRBD2 matching 8 bases. The V segment lost 3 bases and the J segment 4 bases; nucleotides outside the gene matches: 15. Germline CDR1 LGHDT, CDR2 YNNKEL (reference sequence). The CDR3 loop spans 18 amino acids. In DNA, the CDR3 is TGTGCCAGCAGCCAGATTACCACCTCCACGGGGGGGCCAGATACGCAGTATTTT. Its protein product is CASSQITTSTGGPDTQYF.

The rearrangement joins TRBV28 to TRBJ1-5, with D perhaps matching TRBD1 (5 bases). The CDR3 covers 15 residues. Germline CDR1 is MDHEN and CDR2 is SYDVKM. Trimming cost V 6 bases and J 3 bases, with 15 bases left between them. CDR3 sequence reads: CASRPPQGNNQPQHF. The CDR3 DNA reads TGTGCCAGCAGACCACCCCAGGGAAACAATCAGCCCCAGCATTTT.

The rearrangement links TRBV7-3 to TRBJ1-2; D unresolved. Deletions cut 3 bases from V and 8 bases from J, with 22 bases between. This CDR3 has 16 residues. Per germline, CDR1 SGHTA and CDR2 FQGTGA. This CDR3 reads CASSLNPDGAGGGYTF. The DNA for the CDR3 is TGTGCCAGCAGCTTGAACCCCGATGGAGCAGGCGGGGGCTACACCTTC.

The chain recombines TRBV2 with TRBJ1-2, with D possibly matching TRBD1 (5 bases). This CDR3 has 12 residues. V lost 7 bases and J 4 bases, leaving 10 bases between the germline ends. CDR1 and CDR2 (germline): SNHLY, FYNNEI. The CDR3 spells CASIPGPYGYTF. The CDR3 DNA sequence: TGTGCCAGCATCCCAGGGCCCTATGGCTACACCTTC.

This clone was recorded only once. CDR3 DNA: TGTGCCAGCAGCCAGAGAACAGGGGGCGCGAATGAAAAACTGTTTTTT. Translating it yields CASSQRTGGANEKLFF. The chain couples TRBV3-1 (or the pseudogene TRBV3-2) to TRBJ1-4; 9 nucleotides line up with TRBD1. CDR3 length equals 16 residues. Losses at the gene ends were 3 bases for V and 5 bases for J; bases not matched to a gene: 7. Germline V gene data show CDR1 as LGHDT and CDR2 as YNNKEL (reference sequence).

The V call is TRBV6-5, the J call TRBJ2-1, with unresolved D. Germline CDR1 is MNHEY and CDR2 is SVGAGI. This CDR3 spans 13 amino acids. V lost 6 bases and J 10 bases, leaving 16 bases between the germline ends. Here the CDR3 DNA reads TGTGCCAGCAGACCCCAGTTGGCGCGGGAGCAGTTCTTC. Protein sequence: CASRPQLAREQFF.

The chain employs TRBV5-6 and TRBJ2-4; D may be TRBD2 (6 bases). Trimming took off 1 base at V and 4 bases at J, with 9 bases between the two ends. Per germline, CDR1 SGHDT and CDR2 YYEEEE. The CDR3 extends over 14 amino acids. The CDR3 nucleotides are TGTGCCAGCAGCTTGCGCGGAGGGAAAAACATTCAGTACTTC. It encodes CASSLRGGKNIQYF.

CDR3: CASSSSYQETQYF. In DNA, the CDR3 is TGTGCCAGCAGCTCTTCGTACCAAGAGACCCAGTACTTC. J is TRBJ2-5 and V is TRBV11-3; no definite D call. Trimming took 4 bases from V and 0 from J, leaving 6 bases between them. CDR1 and CDR2 (germline): SGHNT, YENEEA. The length of the CDR3 is 13 residues.

This chain links TRBV9 with TRBJ2-1; the match to TRBD2 covers 9 bases. Trimming cost V 0 bases and J 0 bases; bases outside gene matches: 1. Per the germline V gene, CDR1 is SGDLS and CDR2 is YYNGEE. The CDR3 is made up of 16 amino acids. CDR3 region: CASSVETSGSYNEQFF. In DNA, the CDR3 is TGTGCCAGCAGCGTAGAGACTAGCGGCTCCTACAATGAGCAGTTCTTC.

A few counts support this clone. This chain uses TRBV5-6 with TRBJ2-7; D unresolved. The germline V and J ends were trimmed by 4 bases and 2 bases, with 7 bases remaining between them. The CDR3 sequence is 12 residues long. Germline V CDR1 and CDR2: SGHDT, YYEEEE. The CDR3 region has the DNA TGTGCCAGCAGCCTACAGACCTACGAGCAGTACTTC. As protein: CASSLQTYEQYF.

J is TRBJ1-2 and V is TRBV6-2 or TRBV6-3, with 12 nucleotides matching TRBD1. Germline CDR1 and CDR2: MNHEY and SVGEGT. Trimming cost V 4 bases and J 1 base; bases outside gene matches: 7. CDR3 size: 17 residues. The CDR3, as DNA: TGTGCCAGCAGTTCCCTCGGGACAGGGGGCCATAACTATGGCTACACCTTC. Translating it yields CASSSLGTGGHNYGYTF.

J is TRBJ2-5 and V is TRBV7-2, with TRBD2 identical over 8 bases. The CDR3 contains 15 residues. Per germline, CDR1 SGHTA and CDR2 FQGNSA. J was trimmed by 2 bases and V by 4 bases; bases with no gene match: 6. CDR3 bases: TGTGCCAGCAGCTCCGGACGGGGGGGACAAGAGACCCAGTACTTC. Protein product: CASSSGRGGQETQYF.

This rearrangement joins TRBV7-2 to TRBJ2-4, with 11 bases fitting TRBD2. The length of the CDR3 is 16 residues. Germline CDR1 reads SGHTA; CDR2 reads FQGNSA. V was pared by 6 bases and J by 7 bases, with 11 bases of the junction left unmatched. In DNA, the CDR3 is TGTGCCAGCAGTTTGTTAGCGGGGGGGCCTGTGAACATTCAGTACTTC. Encoded protein: CASSLLAGGPVNIQYF.

CDR3 sequence (DNA): TGTGCCAGCAGTGACCGGGACAGGGACTCCTACGAGCAGTACTTC. Its protein product is CASSDRDRDSYEQYF. This rearrangement joins TRBV2 to TRBJ2-7; 9 nucleotides align to TRBD1. The CDR3 spans 15 residues. In germline, CDR1 is SNHLY, CDR2 FYNNEI. V was clipped by 3 bases and J by 0 bases; unmatched bases: 3. The full variable domain, its missing parts supplied by reference TRBV2 and TRBJ2-7, is EPEVTQTPSHQVTQMGQEVILRCVPISNHLYFYWYRQILGQKVEFLVSFYNNEISEKSEIFDDQFSVERPDGSNFTLKIRSTKLEDSAMYFCASSDRDRDSYEQYFGPGTRLTVT.

A word on this clone: Other nucleotide sequences in the sample specify the same CDR3. The V and J genes are TRBV7-3 and TRBJ2-3; D is perhaps TRBD2 (6 bases). The germline V gene has CDR1 SGHTA and CDR2 FQGTGA. Trimming left V 6 bases short and J 1 base short, with 11 bases between. The CDR3 is 14 residues long. The CDR3 nucleotides read TGTGCCAGCAGTCCCCGCGGGGGCACAGATACGCAGTATTTT. It specifies CASSPRGGTDTQYF.

This chain connects TRBV30 to TRBJ1-1, with D possibly being TRBD1 (6 bases). The ends were cut back, 0 bases at V and 3 bases at J, with 8 bases in the middle. The CDR3 totals 13 residues. Germline loops: CDR1 GTSNPN, CDR2 SVGIG (reference sequence). CDR3 nucleotide sequence: TGTGCCTGGAGTGTGCAGGGGCACACTGAAGCTTTCTTT. Translating it yields CAWSVQGHTEAFF.

The J gene is TRBJ1-1, the V gene TRBV14; 7 positions agree with TRBD1. This CDR3 spans 12 amino acids. V lost 6 bases to trimming and J lost 5 bases; unmatched junction nucleotides: 3. Germline loops: CDR1 SGHDN, CDR2 FVKESK. The CDR3 region has the DNA TGTGCCAGCAGGACAGGGTGGACTGAAGCTTTCTTT. It translates to CASRTGWTEAFF.

This clone was picked up one time. The chain recombines TRBV5-1 with TRBJ2-5, with 7 positions matching TRBD2. CDR1 is SGHRS, CDR2 YFSETQ, per germline. Trimming removed 0 bases from V and 2 bases from J; junction bases left unmatched: 7. The CDR3 loop spans 16 amino acids. The CDR3 DNA sequence: TGCGCCAGCAGCTTGGCTGTGGGAGGGGCGCAAGAGACCCAGTACTTC. This encodes CASSLAVGGAQETQYF.